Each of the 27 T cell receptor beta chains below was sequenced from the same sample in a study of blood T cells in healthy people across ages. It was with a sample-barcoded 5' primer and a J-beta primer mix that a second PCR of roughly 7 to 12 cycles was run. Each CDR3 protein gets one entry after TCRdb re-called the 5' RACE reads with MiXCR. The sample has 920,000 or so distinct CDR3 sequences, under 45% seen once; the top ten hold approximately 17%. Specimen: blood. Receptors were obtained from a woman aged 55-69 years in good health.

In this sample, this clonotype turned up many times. CDR3 sequence reads: CASSGIYEQYF. CDR3 nucleotide sequence: TGTGCCAGCAGTGGTATTTACGAGCAGTACTTC. The chain links TRBV28 to TRBJ2-7; D remains unclear. Germline V gene lookup returns CDR1 MDHEN and CDR2 SYDVKM. V was clipped by 5 bases and J by 4 bases, with 6 bases between them. The CDR3 extends over 11 amino acids.

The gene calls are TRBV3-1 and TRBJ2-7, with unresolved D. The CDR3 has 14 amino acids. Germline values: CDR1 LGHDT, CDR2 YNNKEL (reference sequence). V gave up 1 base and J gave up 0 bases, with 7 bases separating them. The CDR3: CASSQAQSSYEQYF. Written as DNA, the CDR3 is TGTGCCAGCAGCCAAGCTCAGAGCTCCTACGAGCAGTACTTC.

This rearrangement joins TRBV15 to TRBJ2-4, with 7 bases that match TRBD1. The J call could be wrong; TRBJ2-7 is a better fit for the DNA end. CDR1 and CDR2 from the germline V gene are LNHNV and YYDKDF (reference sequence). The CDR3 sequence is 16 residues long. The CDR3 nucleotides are TGTGCCACCAGCAGAGATAGGGGACAGAGGAACTACGAGCAGTACTTC. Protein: CATSRDRGQRNYEQYF.

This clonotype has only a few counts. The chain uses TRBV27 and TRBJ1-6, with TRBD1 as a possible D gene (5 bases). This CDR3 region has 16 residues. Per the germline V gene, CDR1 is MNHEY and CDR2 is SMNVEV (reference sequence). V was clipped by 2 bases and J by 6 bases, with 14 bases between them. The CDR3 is CASSLATALGNSPLHF. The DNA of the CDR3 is TGTGCCAGCAGTTTAGCGACAGCGTTGGGTAATTCACCCCTCCACTTT.

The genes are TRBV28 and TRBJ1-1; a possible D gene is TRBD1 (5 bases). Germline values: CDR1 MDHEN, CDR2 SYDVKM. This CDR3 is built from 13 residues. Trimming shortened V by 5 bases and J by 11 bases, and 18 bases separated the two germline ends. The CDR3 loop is CASSMDILRPAFF. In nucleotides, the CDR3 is TGTGCCAGCAGTATGGACATCCTTAGACCGGCTTTCTTT.

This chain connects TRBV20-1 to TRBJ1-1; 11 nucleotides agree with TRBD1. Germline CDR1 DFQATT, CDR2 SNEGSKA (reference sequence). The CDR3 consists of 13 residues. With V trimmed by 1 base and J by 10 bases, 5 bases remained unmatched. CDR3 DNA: TGCAGTGCTAGAGTCGGACAGGGGGCAGGAGCTTTCTTT. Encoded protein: CSARVGQGAGAFF.

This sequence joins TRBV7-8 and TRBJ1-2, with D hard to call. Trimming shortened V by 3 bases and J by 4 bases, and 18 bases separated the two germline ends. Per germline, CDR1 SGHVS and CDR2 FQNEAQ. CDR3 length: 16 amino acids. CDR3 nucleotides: TGTGCCAGCAGCTTGAAACGGACGCTCCGTGGCTATGGCTACACCTTC. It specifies CASSLKRTLRGYGYTF.

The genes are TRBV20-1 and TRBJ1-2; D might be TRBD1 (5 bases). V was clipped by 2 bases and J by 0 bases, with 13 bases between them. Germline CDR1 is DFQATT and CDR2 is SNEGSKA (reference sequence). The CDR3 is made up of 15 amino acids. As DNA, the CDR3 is TGCAGTGCTAGACTTCACGACAGCTCTAACTATGGCTACACCTTC. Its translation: CSARLHDSSNYGYTF.

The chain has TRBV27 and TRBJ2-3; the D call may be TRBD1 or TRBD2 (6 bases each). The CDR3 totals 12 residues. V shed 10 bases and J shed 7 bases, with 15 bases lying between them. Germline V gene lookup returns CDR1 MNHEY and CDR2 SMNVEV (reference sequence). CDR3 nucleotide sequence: TGTGCCACTTCCGGGGGCCCCCATACGCAGTATTTT. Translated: CATSGGPHTQYF.

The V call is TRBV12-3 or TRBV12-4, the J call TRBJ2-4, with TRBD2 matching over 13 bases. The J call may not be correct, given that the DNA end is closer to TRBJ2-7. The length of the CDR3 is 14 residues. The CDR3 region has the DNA TGTGCCAGCAGACTAGCGGGAGGGAACTACGAGCAGTACTTC. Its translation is CASRLAGGNYEQYF.

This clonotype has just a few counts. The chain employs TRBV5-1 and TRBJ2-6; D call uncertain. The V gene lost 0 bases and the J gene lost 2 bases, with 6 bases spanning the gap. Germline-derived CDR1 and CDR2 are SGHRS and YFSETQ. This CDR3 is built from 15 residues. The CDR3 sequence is CASSLGPTGANVLTF. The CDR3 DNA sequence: TGCGCCAGCAGCTTGGGTCCGACTGGGGCCAACGTCCTGACTTTC. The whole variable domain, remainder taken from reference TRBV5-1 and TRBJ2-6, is KAGVTQTPRYLIKTRGQQVTLSCSPISGHRSVSWYQQTPGQGLQFLFEYFSETQRNKGNFPGRFSGRQFSNSRSEMNVSTLELGDSALYLCASSLGPTGANVLTFGAGSRLTVL.

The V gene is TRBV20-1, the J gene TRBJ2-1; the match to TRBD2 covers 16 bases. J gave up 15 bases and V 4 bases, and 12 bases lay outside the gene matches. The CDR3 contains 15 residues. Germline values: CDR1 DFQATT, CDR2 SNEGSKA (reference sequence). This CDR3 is CSAIHPGTSGRALFF. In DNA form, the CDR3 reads TGCAGTGCTATCCATCCCGGGACTAGCGGGAGGGCGTTGTTCTTC.

The CDR3 DNA is TGTGCCAGCAGCGGCGGGGTTGCAGATACGCAGTATTTT. Translation: CASSGGVADTQYF. The chain is built from TRBV9 and TRBJ2-3; D might be TRBD2 (6 bases). The germline V and J ends were trimmed by 3 bases and 4 bases, with 9 bases remaining between them. Germline-derived CDR1 and CDR2 are SGDLS and YYNGEE. This CDR3 has 13 amino acids.

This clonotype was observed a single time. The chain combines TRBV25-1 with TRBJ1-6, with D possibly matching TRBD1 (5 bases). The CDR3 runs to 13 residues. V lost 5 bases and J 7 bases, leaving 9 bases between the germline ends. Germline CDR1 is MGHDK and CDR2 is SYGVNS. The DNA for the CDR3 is TGTGCCAGCAGTCGGGGCCGAAATTCACCCCTCCACTTT. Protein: CASSRGRNSPLHF.

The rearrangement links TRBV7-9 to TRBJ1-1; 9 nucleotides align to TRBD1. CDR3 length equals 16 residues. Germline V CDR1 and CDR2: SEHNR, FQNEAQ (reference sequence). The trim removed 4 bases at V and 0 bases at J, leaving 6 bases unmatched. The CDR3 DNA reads TGTGCCAGCAGCTCGGGACAGGGAGGACTGAACACTGAAGCTTTCTTT. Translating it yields CASSSGQGGLNTEAFF.

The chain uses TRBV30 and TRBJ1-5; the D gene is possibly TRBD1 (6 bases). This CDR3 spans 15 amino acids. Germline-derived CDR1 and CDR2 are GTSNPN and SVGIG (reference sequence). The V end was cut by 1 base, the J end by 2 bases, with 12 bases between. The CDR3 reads CAWSEGVSGNQPQHF. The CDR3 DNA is TGTGCCTGGAGTGAGGGGGTTAGTGGCAATCAGCCCCAGCATTTT.

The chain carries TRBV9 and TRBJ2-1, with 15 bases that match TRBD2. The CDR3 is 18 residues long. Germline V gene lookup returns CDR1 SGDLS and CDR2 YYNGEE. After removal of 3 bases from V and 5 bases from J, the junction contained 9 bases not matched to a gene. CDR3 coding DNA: TGTGCCAGCAGCGCGGGACTAGCGGGAGGAACAATAAACAATGAGCAGTTCTTC. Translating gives CASSAGLAGGTINNEQFF.

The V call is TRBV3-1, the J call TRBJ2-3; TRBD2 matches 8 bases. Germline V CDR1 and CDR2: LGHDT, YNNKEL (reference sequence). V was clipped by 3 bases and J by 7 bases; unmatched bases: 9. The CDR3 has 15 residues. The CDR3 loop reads CASSQDIAGRNTQYF. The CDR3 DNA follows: TGTGCCAGCAGCCAGGATATAGCGGGACGGAATACGCAGTATTTT.

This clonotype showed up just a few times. DNA for the CDR3: TGTGCCAGCAGTGAAATGACTAGCGGGGAGACCCAGTACTTC. Its translation is CASSEMTSGETQYF. V and J are TRBV6-1 and TRBJ2-5; 10 nucleotides line up with TRBD2. This CDR3 has 14 residues. The junction had 2 bases not matched to a gene; V was cut back by 2 bases and J by 5 bases. The V gene's germline CDR1 is MNHNS and CDR2 SASEGT.

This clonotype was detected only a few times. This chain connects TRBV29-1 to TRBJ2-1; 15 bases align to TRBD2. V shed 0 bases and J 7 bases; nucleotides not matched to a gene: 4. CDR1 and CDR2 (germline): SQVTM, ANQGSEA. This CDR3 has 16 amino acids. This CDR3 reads CSVEDPGLAGGNEQFF. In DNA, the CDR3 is TGCAGCGTTGAAGATCCCGGACTAGCGGGAGGGAATGAGCAGTTCTTC.

The CDR3 bases are TGCAGTGCTAGACCCCCGACTAGCGGCACAGATACGCAGTATTTT. Translating gives CSARPPTSGTDTQYF. This rearrangement joins TRBV20-1 to TRBJ2-3; 8 nucleotides match TRBD2. The trim removed 2 bases at V and 1 base at J, leaving 5 bases unmatched. The V gene's germline CDR1 is DFQATT and CDR2 SNEGSKA (reference sequence). The CDR3 covers 15 residues.

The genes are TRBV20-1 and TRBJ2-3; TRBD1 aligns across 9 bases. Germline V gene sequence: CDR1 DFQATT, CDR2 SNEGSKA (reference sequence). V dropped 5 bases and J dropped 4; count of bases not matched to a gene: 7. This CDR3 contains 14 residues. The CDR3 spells CSAGGQGVADTQYF. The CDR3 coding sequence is TGCAGTGCTGGGGGACAGGGAGTTGCAGATACGCAGTATTTT.

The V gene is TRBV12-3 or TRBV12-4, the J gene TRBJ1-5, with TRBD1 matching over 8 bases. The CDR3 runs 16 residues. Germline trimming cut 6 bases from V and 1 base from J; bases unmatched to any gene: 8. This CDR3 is CASRISGQASNQPQHF. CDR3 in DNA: TGTGCCAGCAGGATCTCGGGACAGGCGAGCAATCAGCCCCAGCATTTT.

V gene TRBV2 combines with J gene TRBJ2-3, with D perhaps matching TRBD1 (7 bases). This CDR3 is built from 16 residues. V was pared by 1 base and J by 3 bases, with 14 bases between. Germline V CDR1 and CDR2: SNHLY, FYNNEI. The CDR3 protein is CASSEGARGRTDTQYF. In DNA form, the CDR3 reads TGTGCCAGCAGTGAAGGCGCCAGGGGGAGGACAGATACGCAGTATTTT.

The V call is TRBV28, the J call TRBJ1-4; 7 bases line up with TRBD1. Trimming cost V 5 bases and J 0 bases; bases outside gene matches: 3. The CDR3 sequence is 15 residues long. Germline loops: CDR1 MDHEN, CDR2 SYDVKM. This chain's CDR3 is CASSRDRATNEKLFF. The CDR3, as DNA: TGTGCCAGCAGTCGAGACAGGGCAACTAATGAAAAACTGTTTTTT. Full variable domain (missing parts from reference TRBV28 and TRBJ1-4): DVKVTQSSRYLVKRTGEKVFLECVQDMDHENMFWYRQDPGLGLRLIYFSYDVKMKEKGDIPEGYSVSREKKERFSLILESASTNQTSMYLCASSRDRATNEKLFFGSGTQLSVL.

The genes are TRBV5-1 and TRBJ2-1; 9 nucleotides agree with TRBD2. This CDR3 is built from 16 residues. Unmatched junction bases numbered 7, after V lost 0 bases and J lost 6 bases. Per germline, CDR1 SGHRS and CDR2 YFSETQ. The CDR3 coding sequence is TGCGCCAGCAGCTTGGATGTTAGCGGGGGTGGCAATGAGCAGTTCTTC. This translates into CASSLDVSGGGNEQFF.

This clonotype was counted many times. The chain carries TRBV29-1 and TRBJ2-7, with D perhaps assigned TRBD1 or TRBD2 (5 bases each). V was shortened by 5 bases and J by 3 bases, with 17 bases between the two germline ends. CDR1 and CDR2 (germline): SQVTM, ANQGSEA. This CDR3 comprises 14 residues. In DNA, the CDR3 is TGCAGCGTTCGGGAAAGGGGTAGGGTCTACGAGCAGTACTTC. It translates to CSVRERGRVYEQYF.